These T cell receptor beta chains were read from a single sample in a study of blood T cell repertoires in COVID-19. The protocol was immunoSEQ multiplex PCR, while the TCRdb copy is restricted to in-frame clones and leaves out a portion. The sample has 140,000 to 150,000 clones, approximately 88% seen once. Sequencing was done on a sample of peripheral blood. These TCRs come from a woman in her forties or fifties with acute or convalescent COVID-19. The CDR3 runs from the conserved cysteine through the conserved F or W. Fields, in order: D gene, J gene, clone size, V gene, CDR3 DNA, CDR3 protein. D genes are given only for firm matches. The size of a clone is reported for some rows only, either as once, few or many, or as a class for expanded clones.

>-|TRBJ1-2|once|TRBV9
TGTGCCAGCAGCGCGGACAGAAGGGCCGATGGCTACACCTTC
CASSADRRADGYTF
>-|TRBJ1-2|-|TRBV28
TGTGCCAGCAGTCCGGAGGCGGCGGGTGACTATGGCTACACCTTC
CASSPEAAGDYGYTF
>-|TRBJ1-3|-|TRBV25-1
TGTGCCAGCAGTGAATTAGGGGGTTTTGGAAACACCATATATTTT
CASSELGGFGNTIYF
>TRBD1|TRBJ2-1|-|TRBV2
TGTGCCAGCAGGGCCGGGACAGGGGGTTGGAATGAGCAGTTCTTC
CASRAGTGGWNEQFF
>TRBD2|TRBJ2-3|-|TRBV19
TGTGCCAGTTCAACTAGCGGGAGTAGTTATTTT
CASSTSGSSYF
>TRBD2|TRBJ2-3|-|TRBV10-3
TGTGCCATCAGCTCCGGGACTAGCTGGGATACGCAGTATTTT
CAISSGTSWDTQYF
>-|TRBJ1-1|once|TRBV6-1
TGTGCCAGCAGTGAAACTCGGACATGGAACACTGAAGCTTTCTTT
CASSETRTWNTEAFF
>-|TRBJ1-5|once|TRBV19
TGTGCCACCGACCTGGGACATCGTAGCAATCAGCCCCAGCATTTT
CATDLGHRSNQPQHF
>-|TRBJ2-4|-|TRBV24-1
TGTGCCACCAGTGATCAAGGACAAGGCGGCATTCAGTACTTC
CATSDQGQGGIQYF
>TRBD1|TRBJ1-3|-|TRBV5-1
TGCGCCAGCAGTTCGGACAGGGGGCTTGGAAACACCATATATTTT
CASSSDRGLGNTIYF
>-|TRBJ2-7|-|TRBV5-4
TGTGCCAGCAGCCTCGAGGGCCACGAGCAGTACTTC
CASSLEGHEQYF
>TRBD1|TRBJ2-3|-|TRBV6-4
TGTGCCAGCAGTGCAAACCCTCGGACAGGGGACATCACAGATACGCAGTATTTT
CASSANPRTGDITDTQYF
>-|TRBJ1-5|-|TRBV30
TGTGCCTGGAGTCCGGCCAGCGCCAATCAGCCCCAGCATTTT
CAWSPASANQPQHF
>-|TRBJ1-5|few|TRBV3-1/TRBV3-2
TGTGCCAGCAGCCAAGAAAACAGGGATCAGCCCCAGCATTTT
CASSQENRDQPQHF
>TRBD2|TRBJ2-7|-|TRBV9
TGTGCCAGCAGCGTTCGGACTAGCGGGCACGAGCAGTACTTC
CASSVRTSGHEQYF
>TRBD1|TRBJ1-6|-|TRBV9
TGTGCCAGCAGCTCCGACAGGGAAGTTAATTCACCCCTCCACTTT
CASSSDREVNSPLHF
>-|TRBJ1-1|-|TRBV7-2
TGTGCCAGCAGGCCCTATCGGGCAGGGACTGAAGCTTTCTTT
CASRPYRAGTEAFF
>TRBD1|TRBJ1-6|once|TRBV30
TGTGCCTGGGAGAGACAGGGGGCGAATTCACCCCTCCACTTT
CAWERQGANSPLHF
>-|TRBJ1-2|-|TRBV7-8
TGTGCCAGCAGCCTGGCCTCGTCAGGCCGGTCCTACACCTTC
CASSLASSGRSYTF
>TRBD2|TRBJ2-7|-|TRBV6-2/TRBV6-3
TGTGCCAGCAGTCCATCCCGGACTAGTTTCGAGCAGTACTTC
CASSPSRTSFEQYF
>-|TRBJ1-1|-|TRBV19
TGTGCCAGTAGGCACAGGGCAGGGCCGAACACTGAAGCTTTCTTT
CASRHRAGPNTEAFF
>-|TRBJ1-1|-|TRBV6-5
TGTGCCAGCAGTTATTTAAAGAACACTGAAGCTTTCTTT
CASSYLKNTEAFF
>TRBD1|TRBJ2-1|-|TRBV27
TGTGCCAGCAGTCCGCGACAGGGGGCGGGCAATGAGCAGTTCTTC
CASSPRQGAGNEQFF
>-|TRBJ1-1|-|TRBV19
TGTGCCACCTCTCCGGGGGGGACGACTGAAGCTTTCTTT
CATSPGGTTEAFF
>-|TRBJ1-2|-|TRBV6-1
TGTGCCAGCAGTGAATATTCGGGAGGGGGAAGAGGACATGGCTACACCTTC
CASSEYSGGGRGHGYTF
>-|TRBJ2-2|few|TRBV30
TGTGCCGGACAAACTTCGAACACCGGGGAGCTGTTTTTT
CAGQTSNTGELFF
>-|TRBJ2-7|-|TRBV3-1/TRBV3-2
TGTGCCAGCAGCCAAGAAGGGGGTTCCGAGCAGTACTTC
CASSQEGGSEQYF
>TRBD1|TRBJ1-1|-|TRBV7-2
TGTGCCAGCAGCTCACAGGGGTCCAGCACTGAAGCTTTCTTT
CASSSQGSSTEAFF
>-|TRBJ2-7|few|TRBV27
TGTGCCAGCAGTTTATACAGGGACACCTACGAGCAGTACTTC
CASSLYRDTYEQYF
>-|TRBJ2-7|-|TRBV7-8
TGTGCCAGCAGCCAGAAGACGGGCGAGCAGTACTTC
CASSQKTGEQYF
>TRBD2|TRBJ2-7|-|TRBV10-3
TGTGCCATCAGTGAATTTCTAGCGGGAGGGCCGGACGAGCAGTACTTC
CAISEFLAGGPDEQYF
>-|TRBJ1-5|-|TRBV2
TGTGCCAGCAGTAGGTTTGGGCGGGACCAGCCCCAGCATTTT
CASSRFGRDQPQHF
>-|TRBJ2-7|-|TRBV3-1/TRBV3-2
TGTGCCAGCAGCCCAGGGGCGGGCCCCTACGAGCAGTACTTC
CASSPGAGPYEQYF
>TRBD2|TRBJ2-7|-|TRBV4-1
TGCGCCAGCAGCCAACTGACTAGCGGGAGGAACGAGCAGTACTTC
CASSQLTSGRNEQYF
>-|TRBJ2-7|-|TRBV28
TGTGCCAGCAGTTTATCTGGCCGACTGAGCTCCTACGAGCAGTACTTC
CASSLSGRLSSYEQYF
>TRBD1|TRBJ2-2|once|TRBV7-2
TGTGCCAGCAGCCCACAGGGGGCGAACACCGGGGAGCTGTTTTTT
CASSPQGANTGELFF
>-|TRBJ1-5|-|TRBV4-1
TGCGCCAGCAGCCATGGACGCCCTGGGGCAGTATTCAATCAGCCCCAGCATTTT
CASSHGRPGAVFNQPQHF
>TRBD1|TRBJ1-2|-|TRBV27
TGTGCCAGCAGCACTCGACAGGGGGACCATGGCTACACCTTC
CASSTRQGDHGYTF
>TRBD1|TRBJ1-1|-|TRBV27
TGTGCCAGCAGATATCGGACAGGACGGGGCACTGAAGCTTTCTTT
CASRYRTGRGTEAFF
>-|TRBJ2-7|-|TRBV5-5
TGTGCCAGCTTCGAGGCCCGAGTAGGCCCGTTCGAGCAGTACTTC
CASFEARVGPFEQYF
>-|TRBJ1-5|once|TRBV7-8
TGTGCCAGCAGCTTAGTGGGGCTTGGCAATCAGCCCCAGCATTTT
CASSLVGLGNQPQHF
>-|TRBJ2-3|-|TRBV20-1
TGCAGTGCTAGTAGGTCCGGGGATACGCAGTATTTT
CSASRSGDTQYF
>TRBD1|TRBJ2-2|-|TRBV6-5
TGTGCCAGCAGGCAGGACAGGACCTTGACCGGGGAGCTGTTTTTT
CASRQDRTLTGELFF